This T cell receptor (beta chain) was recovered during a study of cytomegalovirus exposure and HLA in healthy donors. PCR was performed using 60 Vbeta and 13 Jbeta primers. Assay used: immunoSEQ multiplex PCR; TCRdb lists only in-frame clones, some missing. Among approximately 140,000 clones listed, approximately 80% were seen once. This clone was detected only a few times. Germline V gives CDR1 SGHTA, CDR2 FQGTGA. The length of the CDR3 is 13 residues. The V end lost 5 bases, the J end lost 1 base, and 8 bases lay between the germline ends. The TCR was taken from a man between 35 and 55 years old in good health and CMV-seropositive. The chain uses TRBV7-3 and TRBJ1-1; D is undetermined. Sequencing used PBMCs. The CDR3 is CASSQTPNTEAFF. CDR3 nucleotide sequence: TGTGCCAGCAGCCAGACACCGAACACTGAAGCTTTCTTT.